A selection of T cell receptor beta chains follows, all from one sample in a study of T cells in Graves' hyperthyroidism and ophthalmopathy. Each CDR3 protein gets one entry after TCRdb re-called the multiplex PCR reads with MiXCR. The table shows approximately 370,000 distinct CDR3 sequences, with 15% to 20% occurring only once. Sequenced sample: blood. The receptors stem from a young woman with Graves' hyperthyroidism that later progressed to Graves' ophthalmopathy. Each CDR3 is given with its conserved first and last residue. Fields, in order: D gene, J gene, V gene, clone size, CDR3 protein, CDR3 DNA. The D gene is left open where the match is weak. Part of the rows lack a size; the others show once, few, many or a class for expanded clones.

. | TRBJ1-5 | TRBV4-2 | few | CASSQDRGTNQPQHF | TGTGCCAGCAGCCAAGATCGCGGGACTAATCAGCCCCAGCATTTT
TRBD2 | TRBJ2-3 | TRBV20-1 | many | CSAPSGRSGADTQYF | TGCAGTGCTCCTAGCGGGAGGAGTGGGGCAGATACGCAGTATTTT
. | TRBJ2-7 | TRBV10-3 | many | CAISSPGVLGEQYF | TGTGCCATCAGTTCCCCAGGGGTCCTCGGCGAGCAGTACTTC
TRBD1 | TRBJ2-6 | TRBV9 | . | CASSPGTGYTLWANVLTF | TGTGCCAGCAGCCCAGGGACAGGGTATACTCTCTGGGCCAACGTCCTGACTTTC
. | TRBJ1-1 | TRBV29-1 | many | CSVENNMNTEAFF | TGCAGCGTTGAGAACAACATGAACACTGAAGCTTTCTTT
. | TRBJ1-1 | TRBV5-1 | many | CASSLSGFPNTEAFF | TGCGCCAGCAGCTTGTCGGGATTCCCTAACACTGAAGCTTTCTTT
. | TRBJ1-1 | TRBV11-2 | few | CASSPPWSQDRRWYTEAFF | TGTGCCAGCAGCCCCCCTTGGTCTCAAGATAGGAGGTGGTACACTGAAGCTTTCTTT
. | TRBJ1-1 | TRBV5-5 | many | CASSLSGNLRAFF | TGTGCCAGCAGCTTGTCCGGAAACTTGCGGGCTTTCTTT
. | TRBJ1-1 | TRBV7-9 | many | CASRQNRGGTTPNTEAFF | TGTGCCAGCAGACAAAACCGGGGCGGAACGACGCCGAACACTGAAGCTTTCTTT
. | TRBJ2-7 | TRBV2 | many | CASSALAYEQYF | TGTGCCAGCAGTGCGTTGGCGTACGAGCAGTACTTC
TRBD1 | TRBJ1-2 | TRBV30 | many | CAWSSLRTGSYGYTF | TGTGCCTGGAGTTCCCTAAGGACAGGATCCTATGGCTACACCTTC
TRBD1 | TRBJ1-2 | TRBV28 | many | CASSTYRTGGFYGYTF | TGTGCCAGCAGTACGTATCGGACAGGGGGTTTCTATGGCTACACCTTC
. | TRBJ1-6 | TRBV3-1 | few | CASSFRTNSPLHF | TGTGCCAGCAGCTTCCGGACCAATTCACCCCTCCACTTT
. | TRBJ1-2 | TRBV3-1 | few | CASSHNGGPEVHLYGYTF | TGTGCCAGCAGCCACAACGGGGGTCCTGAAGTTCACCTCTATGGCTACACCTTC
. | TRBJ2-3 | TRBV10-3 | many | CAISAFWATPSPSDTQYF | TGTGCCATCAGCGCCTTCTGGGCCACTCCTAGTCCTTCGGATACGCAGTATTTT
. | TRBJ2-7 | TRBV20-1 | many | CSASTGHEQYF | TGCAGTGCTAGTACCGGGCACGAGCAGTACTTC
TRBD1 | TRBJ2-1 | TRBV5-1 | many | CASSLAGTGNYNEQFF | TGCGCCAGCAGCTTGGCCGGGACAGGGAACTACAATGAGCAGTTCTTC
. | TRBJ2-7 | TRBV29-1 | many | CSVRQGYVGSSSYEQYF | TGCAGCGTTCGTCAGGGTTACGTCGGGAGTAGCTCCTACGAGCAGTACTTC
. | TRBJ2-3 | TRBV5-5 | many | CASSSTRGAGSTDTQYF | TGTGCCAGCAGCTCCACCCGCGGGGCGGGAAGCACAGATACGCAGTATTTT
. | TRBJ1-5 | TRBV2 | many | CASSQQGGVNQPQHF | TGTGCCAGCTCCCAACAGGGAGGAGTTAATCAGCCCCAGCATTTT
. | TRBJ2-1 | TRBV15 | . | CATSKGSGRPADLFF | TGTGCCACCAGCAAAGGGTCAGGACGACCGGCCGATCTTTTCTTC
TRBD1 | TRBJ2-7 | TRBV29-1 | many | CSVDYRGSMGHEQYF | TGCAGCGTTGATTACAGGGGTTCCATGGGTCACGAGCAGTACTTC